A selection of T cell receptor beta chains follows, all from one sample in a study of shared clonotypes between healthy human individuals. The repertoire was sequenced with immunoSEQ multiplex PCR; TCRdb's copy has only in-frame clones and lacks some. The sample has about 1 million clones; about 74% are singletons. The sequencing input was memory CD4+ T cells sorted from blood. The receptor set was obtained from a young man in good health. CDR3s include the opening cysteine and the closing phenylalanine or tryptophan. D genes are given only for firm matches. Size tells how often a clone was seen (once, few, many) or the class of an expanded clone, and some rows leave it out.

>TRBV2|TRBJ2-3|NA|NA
CASSEDYLTDTQYF
TGTGCCAGCAGTGAGGACTACCTCACAGATACGCAGTATTTT
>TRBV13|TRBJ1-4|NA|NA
CASSQTGGYEKLFF
TGTGCCAGCAGCCAAACGGGGGGGTATGAAAAACTGTTTTTT
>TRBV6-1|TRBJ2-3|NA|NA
CASSEGQGTDTQYF
TGTGCCAGCAGTGAAGGACAGGGCACAGATACGCAGTATTTT
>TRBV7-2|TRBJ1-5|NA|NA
CASSLADNQPQHF
TGTGCCAGCAGCTTGGCGGACAATCAGCCCCAGCATTTT
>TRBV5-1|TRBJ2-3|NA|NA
CASSLGGVSTDTQYF
TGCGCCAGCAGCTTGGGGGGCGTAAGCACAGATACGCAGTATTTT
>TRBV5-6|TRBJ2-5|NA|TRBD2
CASSSRLAGETQYF
TGTGCCAGCAGCTCCCGACTAGCGGGGGAGACCCAGTACTTC
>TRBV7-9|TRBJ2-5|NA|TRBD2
CASSELAGGPATRLAQYF
TGTGCCAGCAGCGAACTAGCGGGAGGGCCCGCCACAAGATTGGCCCAGTACTTC
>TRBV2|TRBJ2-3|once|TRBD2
CARTGTRLTDTQYF
TGTGCCAGAACCGGGACTAGGCTGACAGATACGCAGTATTTT
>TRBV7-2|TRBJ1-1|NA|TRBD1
CASSPRQGTNTEAFF
TGTGCCAGCAGCCCCCGACAGGGAACGAACACTGAAGCTTTCTTT
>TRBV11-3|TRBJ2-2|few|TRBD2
CASKSGRETGELFF
TGTGCCAGCAAAAGCGGGAGGGAAACCGGGGAGCTGTTTTTT
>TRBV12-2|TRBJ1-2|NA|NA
CASRLDRQGAYGYTF
TGTGCAAGTCGCTTAGATAGGCAGGGCGCCTATGGCTACACCTTC
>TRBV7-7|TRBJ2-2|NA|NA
CASSPDRTTGELFF
TGTGCTAGCAGCCCAGACAGGACCACCGGGGAGCTGTTTTTT
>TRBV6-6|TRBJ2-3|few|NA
CASRDSATDTQYF
TGTGCCAGCCGGGATAGCGCTACAGATACGCAGTATTTT
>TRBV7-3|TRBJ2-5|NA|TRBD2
CASSPTPGLALYF
TGTGCCAGCAGTCCAACGCCGGGACTAGCTCTTTACTTC
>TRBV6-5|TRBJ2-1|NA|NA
CASSIGLAVSNEQFF
TGTGCCAGCAGTATCGGGCTAGCAGTCTCCAATGAGCAGTTCTTC
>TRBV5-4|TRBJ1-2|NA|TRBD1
CASSLPAPGQGNYGYTF
TGTGCCAGCAGCTTGCCCGCCCCGGGACAGGGGAACTATGGCTACACCTTC
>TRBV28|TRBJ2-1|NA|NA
CASSSPGTRVENEQFF
TGTGCCAGCAGTTCCCCCGGGACTCGGGTTGAGAATGAGCAGTTCTTC